This T cell receptor beta chain came from a study of regulatory T cells in long-lasting Graves disease. Points from the study as a whole: New patients shared 750 to 1,000 public clonotypes, fewer than the roughly 2,600 shared by persistent patients.

This clonotype was picked up many times. Its antigen is not identified. Time point given: newly diagnosed GD, antithyroid drugs for less than 3 months. Following extraction of RNA from PBMCs, that RNA was used to make the TCR library. Construction of TCR beta libraries relied on iRepertoire HTBI primers and on Arm-PCR targeting CDR3 regions. Each CDR3 protein gets one entry after TCRdb re-called the multiplex PCR reads with MiXCR. The sample yields hundreds of thousands of distinct CDR3 sequences, around 17% seen once. The V and J ends lost 6 bases and 2 bases respectively, with 25 bases between them. This CDR3 is 18 amino acids long. Germline-derived CDR1 and CDR2 are ENHRY and SYGVKD. A further study also used this sample, focusing on T cells in Graves' hyperthyroidism and ophthalmopathy. From that second work: Graves' hyperthyroidism showing no ophthalmopathy progression within 18 months was considered stable. The HTBI primer set drove a first-round RT-PCR of the TCR CDR3.

The sequencing used peripheral blood mononuclear cells (PBMCs), collected at new diagnosis, from a patient treated with antithyroid drugs. V gene TRBV10-3 combines with J gene TRBJ1-1; D remains ambiguous. This receptor was identified in a woman aged 30 to 39 with Graves disease. CDR3 loop: CAISGSTGIRNPNTEAFF. The CDR3 region has the DNA TGTGCCATCAGCGGGAGCACGGGCATTAGAAACCCAAACACTGAAGCTTTCTTT.